This T cell receptor (beta chain) was recorded in a study of cytomegalovirus exposure and HLA in healthy donors. Sequenced by immunoSEQ multiplex PCR; TCRdb stores in-frame clones only, minus some. Of about 150,000 clones in the sample, about nine tenths were seen once. The CDR3 contains 17 residues. Germline V gene data show CDR1 as SEHNR and CDR2 as FQNEAQ (reference sequence). Between the trimmed V and J ends, which lost 5 bases and 2 bases, there was a span of 19 bases. The donors were members of the approximately 130-subject validation cohort (separate from the approximately 650-subject first cohort).

Source material: PBMCs. V gene TRBV7-9 combines with J gene TRBJ1-3, with a tentative D call TRBD1 (6 bases). The TCR was taken from a man aged 18 to 30 in good health and CMV-seronegative. The CDR3, as DNA: TGTGCCAGCAGCCAGCCTCAGGGGAATCTGGCTGGAAACACCATATATTTT. Protein product: CASSQPQGNLAGNTIYF. The entire variable domain, with the rest obtained from reference TRBV7-9 and TRBJ1-3, is as follows: DTGVSQNPRHKITKRGQNVTFRCDPISEHNRLYWYRQTLGQGPEFLTYFQNEAQLEKSRLLSDRFSAERPKGSFSTLEIQRTEQGDSAMYLCASSQPQGNLAGNTIYFGEGSWLTVV.